This entry features one T cell receptor (beta chain) sequence. What it recognizes is unknown. These data come from a study of brain metastases from non-small cell lung cancer. Broader study findings: In about 60% of brain metastases, T-cell clones were expanded compared with matched primary tumors. Metastases had sparse T cells but largely shared repertoires with primaries. Fewer infiltrating T cells were found in brain metastases than primaries.

The length of the CDR3 is 14 residues. Trimming took 7 bases from V and 5 from J; bases not matched to a gene: 10. Per germline, CDR1 SEHNR and CDR2 FQNEAQ (reference sequence). Repertoires were generated with immunoSEQ multiplex PCR, while TCRdb's copy carries only in-frame clones and drops some. The data show roughly 14,000 clones, with approximately 82% seen just once and around 7.6% held by the top ten. The sequenced sample was primary lung tumor tissue. The sequence was obtained from a donor aged 40 or over with non-small cell lung cancer. V gene TRBV7-9 combines with J gene TRBJ2-5; TRBD2 agrees at 7 bases. The CDR3 bases are TGTGCCAGCAATGCGGGACTAAGGGACGAGACCCAGTACTTC. Protein product: CASNAGLRDETQYF.